One T cell receptor (beta chain) is described in this entry. Its antigen is not known. ViraFEST assay sequencing came after antigen-specific CD4+ T cells were expanded with viral peptide pools. Upon completion of 10 to 11 days in culture, CD4+ T cells were isolated. A positive SARS-CoV-2 PCR test fell between March and December 2020. The repertoire was sequenced with immunoSEQ multiplex PCR; TCRdb's copy has only in-frame clones and lacks some. Here the sample spans roughly 25,000 clones, 69% being singletons. This sample is part of a study of vaccination effects on CD4 cells after COVID-19. The source was CD4+ T cells from PBMCs cultured with SARS-CoV-2 spike peptides, collected before COVID-19 vaccination. The receptor's source is a human donor who had a prior SARS-CoV-2 infection.

The CDR3 is CSASGGNGETQYF. The DNA of the CDR3 is TGCAGTGCTAGTGGCGGGAACGGCGAGACCCAGTACTTC. This rearrangement joins TRBV20-1 to TRBJ2-5, with D perhaps TRBD2 (6 bases). Germline V gene data show CDR1 as DFQATT and CDR2 as SNEGSKA (reference sequence). V was trimmed by 3 bases and J by 5 bases, leaving 13 bases between them. This CDR3 region has 13 residues.